The entry below gives a single T cell receptor (beta chain) sequence along with its context. Its antigen is unidentified. The data were obtained in a study of cytomegalovirus exposure and HLA in healthy donors. Whole-study results and caveats: Whilst most TCR sequences proved rare, a subset of public TCRs occurred across many donors.

The V gene's germline CDR1 is LGHNA and CDR2 YSLEER. Trimming took 0 bases from V and 6 from J, leaving 15 bases between them. The CDR3 runs to 15 residues. Separation from the roughly 680-subject first cohort characterized the roughly 120-subject validation cohort, to which the donors belonged. Method: immunoSEQ multiplex PCR; TCRdb's copy keeps in-frame clones and lacks some. The repertoire has roughly 60,000 clones, 85% to 95% of them found once; the top ten carry almost 6%. The clonotype originates from a woman aged 18 to 35 in good health and CMV-seropositive. Sequencing was performed on PBMCs. This chain uses TRBV4-3 with TRBJ2-7, with no clear D. The CDR3 protein is CASSQDVVAGSEQYF. The CDR3 DNA follows: TGCGCCAGCAGCCAAGATGTTGTTGCAGGATCCGAGCAGTACTTC.